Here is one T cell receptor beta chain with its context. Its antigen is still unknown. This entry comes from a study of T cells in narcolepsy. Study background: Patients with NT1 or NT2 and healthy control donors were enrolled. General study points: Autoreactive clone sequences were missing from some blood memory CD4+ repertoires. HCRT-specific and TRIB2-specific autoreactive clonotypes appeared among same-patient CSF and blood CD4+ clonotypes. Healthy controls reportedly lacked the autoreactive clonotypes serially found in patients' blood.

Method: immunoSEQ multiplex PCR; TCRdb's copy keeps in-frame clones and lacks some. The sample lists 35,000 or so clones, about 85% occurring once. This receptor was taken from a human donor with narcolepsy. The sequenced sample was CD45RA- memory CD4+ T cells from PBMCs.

CDR3 sequence (DNA): TGTGCCAGCTCAGCGAGCGGGGGGGAAAAAGATACGCAGTATTTT. This gives the protein CASSASGGEKDTQYF. The V gene is TRBV18, the J gene TRBJ2-3; 10 positions match TRBD2. This CDR3 is built from 15 residues. The V gene end was trimmed by 5 bases and the J gene end by 5 bases; junction bases not matched to a gene: 7. Germline V gene lookup returns CDR1 KGHSH and CDR2 LQKENI.